The present TCR beta chain was sequenced within a study of response to subunit inactivated influenza vaccine. One entry per CDR3 protein, called by TCRdb with MiXCR from the RT-PCR reads. The table has a few hundred thousand distinct CDR3 sequences, 12% to 15% seen once; the top ten hold over 8.5%. This clonotype showed up many times. This CDR3 is built from 14 residues. The junction had 3 bases not matched to a gene; V was cut back by 1 base and J by 4 bases. Germline V gene lookup returns CDR1 SGHTA and CDR2 FQGNSA. The TCR sequence derives from a man aged 45-65 years who received an inactivated influenza vaccine. V is TRBV7-2 and J is TRBJ2-7, with 8 bases that match TRBD1. Sequenced material: PBMCs from blood, taken 11 to 12 days after vaccination. DNA of the CDR3: TGTGCCAGCAGCTTAGGGAGGACAGGGTACGAGCAGTACTTC. Translation gives CASSLGRTGYEQYF.